Listed below are T cell receptor beta chains from one sample, sequenced in a study of identical twins. TCRdb re-called the 5' RACE reads through MiXCR, storing one row per CDR3 protein. The sample yields around 650,000 distinct CDR3 sequences, under 8.5% seen once. These same records also appear under a second study, on yellow fever vaccine responses in identical twins.

Sequencing was carried out using PBMCs. The source of these receptors is a young woman in good health. The CDR3 runs from the conserved cysteine through the conserved F or W. A D gene is named only where the DNA matches it firmly. Clone size appears in some rows only: once, few, many, or a class for an expanded clone.

>TRBV5-1|-|14|TRBJ2-1|many
CASSLDGYYNEQFF
TGCGCCAGCAGCTTGGATGGCTATTATAATGAGCAGTTCTTC
>TRBV24-1|TRBD2|14|TRBJ2-3|few
CATGLAGYTDTQYF
TGTGCCACCGGACTAGCTGGGTACACAGATACGCAGTATTTT
>TRBV7-9|-|13|TRBJ2-5|-
CASSLERAETQYF
TGTGCCAGCAGCTTAGAAAGGGCAGAGACCCAGTACTTC
>TRBV7-9|-|15|TRBJ1-5|-
CASSFGGALDQPQHF
TGTGCCAGCAGCTTTGGTGGGGCTCTTGATCAGCCCCAGCATTTT
>TRBV28|-|20|TRBJ2-6|many
CASSLLFVRGTDSGANVLTF
TGTGCCAGCAGTCTACTGTTCGTCAGGGGAACCGACTCTGGGGCCAACGTCCTGACTTTC
>TRBV12-3/TRBV12-4|-|14|TRBJ2-1|few
CASTLDAVTDEQFF
TGTGCCAGCACCCTGGATGCCGTCACGGATGAGCAGTTCTTC
>TRBV5-6|-|16|TRBJ2-2|many
CASSRKRKINTGELFF
TGTGCCAGCAGTCGAAAAAGGAAGATCAACACCGGGGAGCTGTTTTTT
>TRBV3-1|-|12|TRBJ2-3|-
CASSQWEDTQYF
TGTGCCAGCAGCCAATGGGAGGATACGCAGTATTTT
>TRBV20-1|TRBD2|16|TRBJ2-1|few
CSAPGLAGGPRNEQFF
TGCAGTGCTCCCGGACTAGCGGGAGGGCCACGGAATGAGCAGTTCTTC
>TRBV15|-|12|TRBJ2-2|many
CATSRLSGELFF
TGTGCCACCAGCCGACTGTCCGGGGAGCTGTTTTTT
>TRBV15|TRBD1|16|TRBJ1-6|-
CATSIKTGRDNSPLHF
TGTGCCACCAGCATAAAGACAGGGCGTGATAATTCACCCCTCCACTTT
>TRBV14|-|15|TRBJ2-1|many
CASSQGTAYYNEQFF
TGTGCCAGCAGCCAAGGCACAGCCTACTACAATGAGCAGTTCTTC
>TRBV12-3/TRBV12-4|TRBD1|15|TRBJ2-3|few
CASSGTTGQGDTQYF
TGTGCCAGCAGCGGAACGACAGGGCAGGGAGATACGCAGTATTTT
>TRBV11-2|-|12|TRBJ2-1|-
CASGRGYNEQFF
TGTGCCAGCGGCAGGGGATACAATGAGCAGTTCTTC
>TRBV18|-|16|TRBJ1-3|-
CASSPRGDSSGNTIYF
TGTGCCAGCTCACCGCGGGGTGACAGCTCTGGAAACACCATATATTTT
>TRBV12-3/TRBV12-4|-|14|TRBJ1-5|many
CASSSQGFIQPQHF
TGTGCCAGCAGTTCTCAGGGGTTCATTCAGCCCCAGCATTTT
>TRBV24-1|-|12|TRBJ2-7|many
CANRDRSYEQYF
TGTGCCAACAGGGACCGCTCCTACGAGCAGTACTTC
>TRBV5-1|TRBD2|15|TRBJ2-1|few
CASSLVSLAGDEQFF
TGCGCCAGCAGCTTGGTGTCCCTAGCGGGGGATGAGCAGTTCTTC
>TRBV5-1|-|15|TRBJ1-5|many
CASRPSQGGNQPQHF
TGCGCCAGCAGACCTTCCCAGGGAGGAAATCAGCCCCAGCATTTT
>TRBV27|-|14|TRBJ2-1|-
CASSPKGLYNEQFF
TGTGCCAGCAGTCCAAAGGGACTTTACAATGAGCAGTTCTTC
>TRBV12-3/TRBV12-4|-|12|TRBJ2-7|few
CASSLMLYEQYF
TGTGCCAGCAGTCTTATGCTCTACGAGCAGTACTTC
>TRBV27|-|13|TRBJ1-3|-
CASRQTARGTIYF
TGTGCCAGCAGGCAAACAGCCCGAGGCACCATATATTTT
>TRBV25-1|TRBD1|14|TRBJ1-3|many
CASSPGQGANTIYF
TGTGCCAGCAGTCCGGGACAGGGGGCGAACACCATATATTTT
>TRBV9|-|11|TRBJ2-7|few
CASSREYEQYF
TGTGCCAGCTCCAGGGAATACGAGCAGTACTTC
>TRBV21-1|-|12|TRBJ2-7|few
CASSPLVYEQYF
TGTGCCAGCAGCCCCTTGGTGTACGAGCAGTACTTC
>TRBV29-1|TRBD2|14|TRBJ2-1|few
CSVLGLAGLNEQFF
TGCAGCGTTCTCGGGCTAGCGGGCCTCAATGAGCAGTTCTTC
>TRBV20-1|TRBD2|15|TRBJ2-3|-
CSASLAGGPTDTQYF
TGCAGTGCGTCACTAGCGGGGGGCCCCACAGATACGCAGTATTTT
>TRBV4-1|TRBD1|15|TRBJ1-6|few
CASSRRQGTNSPLHF
TGCGCCAGCAGCCGACGACAGGGCACTAATTCACCCCTCCACTTT
>TRBV27|TRBD2|17|TRBJ2-3|few
CASSPQAGAYLGDTQYF
TGTGCCAGCAGTCCACAAGCGGGGGCCTACCTCGGGGATACGCAGTATTTT
>TRBV5-1|TRBD2|17|TRBJ2-5|few
CASSSGLAGGPSETQYF
TGCGCCAGCAGCTCGGGACTAGCGGGGGGCCCCTCAGAGACCCAGTACTTC
>TRBV29-1|TRBD1|14|TRBJ1-1|few
CSDRDRGFDTEAFF
TGCAGCGACCGGGACAGGGGATTTGATACTGAAGCTTTCTTT
>TRBV4-1|TRBD2|16|TRBJ2-7|many
CASSQDRWEGSYEQYF
TGCGCCAGCAGCCAAGATCGATGGGAGGGCTCCTACGAGCAGTACTTC
>TRBV12-3/TRBV12-4|TRBD1|16|TRBJ1-2|many
CASSSLLGQGARGYTF
TGTGCCAGCAGTTCACTCTTAGGACAGGGGGCGCGTGGCTACACCTTC
>TRBV9|TRBD2|17|TRBJ2-2|-
CASSVGTSGMYTGELFF
TGTGCCAGCAGCGTAGGGACTAGCGGGATGTACACCGGGGAGCTGTTTTTT
>TRBV6-1|-|15|TRBJ2-7|-
CASSGGPQGSYEQYF
TGTGCCAGCAGTGGGGGACCGCAGGGTAGCTACGAGCAGTACTTC
>TRBV11-3|TRBD1|16|TRBJ1-2|few
CASSLDAGTGSYGYTF
TGTGCCAGCAGCTTGGACGCCGGGACAGGGAGCTATGGCTACACCTTC
>TRBV6-5|TRBD1|14|TRBJ2-7|-
CASSYSTGGYEQYF
TGTGCCAGCAGTTACTCGACAGGGGGCTACGAGCAGTACTTC
>TRBV12-3/TRBV12-4|-|13|TRBJ2-5|-
CASSLVLTETQYF
TGTGCCAGCTCCCTGGTACTTACAGAGACCCAGTACTTC
>TRBV10-3|-|11|TRBJ2-2|-
CAISHTGELFF
TGTGCCATTTCCCACACCGGGGAGCTGTTTTTT
>TRBV7-2|-|14|TRBJ2-7|many
CASSSQANSYEQYF
TGTGCCAGCAGCTCCCAAGCGAACTCCTACGAGCAGTACTTC
>TRBV11-2|TRBD2|19|TRBJ2-1|-
CASSLFLPGLAGGLVEQFF
TGTGCCAGCAGCTTATTCCTTCCGGGACTAGCGGGAGGTTTGGTTGAGCAGTTCTTC
>TRBV20-1|-|15|TRBJ2-5|-
CSARDLSGFQETQYF
TGCAGTGCTAGAGATCTTAGCGGTTTTCAAGAGACCCAGTACTTC
>TRBV29-1|TRBD2|15|TRBJ2-1|few
CSVVTSGSVWNEQFF
TGCAGCGTTGTGACTAGCGGGAGTGTTTGGAATGAGCAGTTCTTC
>TRBV24-1|TRBD1|14|TRBJ2-5|few
CATSDPDRVETQYF
TGTGCCACCAGTGATCCGGACAGGGTTGAGACCCAGTACTTC
>TRBV5-6|-|12|TRBJ2-5|few
CASSLDAKTQYF
TGTGCCAGCAGCTTGGACGCGAAGACCCAGTACTTC
>TRBV7-9|TRBD2|16|TRBJ2-7|few
CASSGLAGGSRNEQYF
TGTGCCAGCAGCGGACTAGCGGGAGGGAGTAGGAACGAGCAGTACTTC
>TRBV29-1|-|14|TRBJ2-4|few
CSVTGTGSKNIQYF
TGCAGCGTCACAGGGACTGGATCCAAAAACATTCAGTACTTC
>TRBV20-1|TRBD1|15|TRBJ1-1|few
CSARDRDRGLAEAFF
TGCAGTGCTAGAGATAGAGACAGGGGATTGGCTGAAGCTTTCTTT
>TRBV25-1|-|15|TRBJ2-5|few
CASSAASGAQETQYF
TGTGCCAGCAGTGCCGCTTCGGGTGCGCAAGAGACCCAGTACTTC
>TRBV28|TRBD2|16|TRBJ2-1|-
CATTYPTSGWYNEQFF
TGTGCCACCACCTATCCCACTAGCGGGTGGTACAATGAGCAGTTCTTC
>TRBV4-1|-|17|TRBJ2-6|few
CASSPGVHPSGANVLTF
TGCGCCAGCAGTCCCGGAGTGCACCCCTCTGGGGCCAACGTCCTGACTTTC
>TRBV4-1|-|15|TRBJ2-5|-
CASSQAPTAQETQYF
TGCGCCAGCAGCCAAGCCCCGACAGCTCAAGAGACCCAGTACTTC
>TRBV28|-|15|TRBJ1-3|many
CASTPTDRSGNTIYF
TGTGCCAGCACCCCGACGGACCGCTCTGGAAACACCATATATTTT